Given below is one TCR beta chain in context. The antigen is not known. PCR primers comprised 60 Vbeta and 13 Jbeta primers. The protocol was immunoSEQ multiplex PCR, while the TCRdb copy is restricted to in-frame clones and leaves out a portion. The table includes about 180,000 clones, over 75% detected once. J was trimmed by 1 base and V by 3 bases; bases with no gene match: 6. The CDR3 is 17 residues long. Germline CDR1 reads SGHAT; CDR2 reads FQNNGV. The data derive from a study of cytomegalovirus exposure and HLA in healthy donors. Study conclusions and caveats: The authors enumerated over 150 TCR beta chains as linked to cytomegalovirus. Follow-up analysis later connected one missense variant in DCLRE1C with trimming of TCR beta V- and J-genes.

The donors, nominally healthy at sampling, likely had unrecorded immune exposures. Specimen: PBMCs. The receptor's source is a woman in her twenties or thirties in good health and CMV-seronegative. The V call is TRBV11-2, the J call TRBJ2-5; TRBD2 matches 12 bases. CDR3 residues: CASSLGASGGVQETQYF. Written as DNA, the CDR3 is TGTGCCAGCAGCTTGGGCGCTAGCGGGGGGGTCCAAGAGACCCAGTACTTC.